This T cell receptor (beta chain) was captured in a study of shared clonotypes between healthy human individuals. Study details: The plates for each donor numbered three CD4 naive, three CD4 memory, two CD8 naive and one CD8 memory.

CDR1 and CDR2 (germline): MDHEN, SYDVKM. V lost 4 bases and J 0 bases, leaving 10 bases between the germline ends. The CDR3 totals 15 residues. The investigators split CD4+ cells into a CD45RA+ naive subset and a CD45RA-negative memory subset. Repertoires were generated with immunoSEQ multiplex PCR, while TCRdb's copy carries only in-frame clones and drops some. This sample has approximately 1.4 million clones, with 98% found just once. The rearrangement uses TRBV28 and TRBJ1-5; D is unresolved. The clonotype was recovered from a man aged 30-40 years in good health. Input material: naive CD4+ T cells sorted from blood. The subset denotes: CD45RA+ positively selected. CDR3 loop: CASSSLLYSNQPQHF. DNA for the CDR3: TGTGCCAGCAGTTCCCTGCTATATAGCAATCAGCCCCAGCATTTT. Full variable domain (outside the CDR3, taken from reference TRBV28 and TRBJ1-5): DVKVTQSSRYLVKRTGEKVFLECVQDMDHENMFWYRQDPGLGLRLIYFSYDVKMKEKGDIPEGYSVSREKKERFSLILESASTNQTSMYLCASSSLLYSNQPQHFGDGTRLSIL.